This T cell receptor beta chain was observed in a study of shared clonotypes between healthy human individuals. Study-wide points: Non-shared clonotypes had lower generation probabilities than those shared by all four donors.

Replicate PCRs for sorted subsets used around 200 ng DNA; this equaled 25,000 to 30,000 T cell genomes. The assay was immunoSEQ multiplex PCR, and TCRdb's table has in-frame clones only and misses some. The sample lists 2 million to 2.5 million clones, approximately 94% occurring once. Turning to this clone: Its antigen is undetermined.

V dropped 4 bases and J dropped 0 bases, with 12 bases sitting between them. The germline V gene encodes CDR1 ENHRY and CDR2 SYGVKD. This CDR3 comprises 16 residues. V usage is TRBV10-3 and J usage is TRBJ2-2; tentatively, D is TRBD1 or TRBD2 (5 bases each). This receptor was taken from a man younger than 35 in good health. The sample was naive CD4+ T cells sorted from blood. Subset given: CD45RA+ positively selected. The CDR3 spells CAISASGTTNTGELFF. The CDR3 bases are TGTGCCATCAGTGCATCCGGGACGACGAACACCGGGGAGCTGTTTTTT.